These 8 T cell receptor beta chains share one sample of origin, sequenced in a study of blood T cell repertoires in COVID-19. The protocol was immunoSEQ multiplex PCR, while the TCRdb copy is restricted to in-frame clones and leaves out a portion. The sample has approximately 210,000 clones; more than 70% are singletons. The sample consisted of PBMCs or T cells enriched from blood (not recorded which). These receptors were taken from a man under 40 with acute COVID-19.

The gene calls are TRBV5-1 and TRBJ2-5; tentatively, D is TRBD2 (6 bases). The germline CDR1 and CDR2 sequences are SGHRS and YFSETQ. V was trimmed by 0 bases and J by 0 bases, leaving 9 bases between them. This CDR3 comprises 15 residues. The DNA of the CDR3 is TGCGCCAGCAGCTTGGAGGGGACTCACCAAGAGACCCAGTACTTC. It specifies CASSLEGTHQETQYF. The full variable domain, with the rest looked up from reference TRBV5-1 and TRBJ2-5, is KAGVTQTPRYLIKTRGQQVTLSCSPISGHRSVSWYQQTPGQGLQFLFEYFSETQRNKGNFPGRFSGRQFSNSRSEMNVSTLELGDSALYLCASSLEGTHQETQYFGPGTRLLVL.

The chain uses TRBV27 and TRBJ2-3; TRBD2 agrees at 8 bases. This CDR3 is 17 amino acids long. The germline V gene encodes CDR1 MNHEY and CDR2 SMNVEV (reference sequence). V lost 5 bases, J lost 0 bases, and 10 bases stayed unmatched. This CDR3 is CASSHPYGGASTDTQYF. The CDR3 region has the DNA TGTGCCAGCAGTCACCCCTACGGGGGGGCTAGCACAGATACGCAGTATTTT.

CDR3 sequence: CASSEGLAGGLEQFF. CDR3 bases: TGCGCCAGCAGTGAGGGATTAGCGGGGGGGCTTGAGCAGTTCTTC. This chain joins TRBV10-2 and TRBJ2-1, with 11 positions matching TRBD2. The length of the CDR3 is 15 residues. CDR1 is WSHSY and CDR2 is SAAADI in the germline V gene. J lost 9 bases, V lost 2 bases, and 6 bases had no gene match.

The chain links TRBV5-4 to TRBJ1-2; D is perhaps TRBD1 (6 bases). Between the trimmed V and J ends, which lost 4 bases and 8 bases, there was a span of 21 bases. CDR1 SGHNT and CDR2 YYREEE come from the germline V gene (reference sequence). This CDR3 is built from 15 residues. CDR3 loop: CASSLSAGGVEGYTF. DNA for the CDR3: TGTGCCAGCAGCCTATCAGCGGGGGGCGTGGAGGGCTACACCTTC.

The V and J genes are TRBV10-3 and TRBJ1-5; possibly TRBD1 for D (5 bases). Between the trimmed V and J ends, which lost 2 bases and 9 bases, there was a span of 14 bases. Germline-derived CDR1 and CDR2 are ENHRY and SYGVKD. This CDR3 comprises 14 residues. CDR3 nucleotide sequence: TGTGCCATCAGTGAGAGCAGGGAGGGGCGGCCCCAGCATTTT. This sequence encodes CAISESREGRPQHF.

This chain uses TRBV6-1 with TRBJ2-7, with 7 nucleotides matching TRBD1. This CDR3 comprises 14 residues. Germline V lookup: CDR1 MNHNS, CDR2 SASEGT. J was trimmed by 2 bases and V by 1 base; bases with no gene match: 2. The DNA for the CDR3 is TGTGCCAGCAGTGAAGGGACAGGCCCCTACGAGCAGTACTTC. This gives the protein CASSEGTGPYEQYF.

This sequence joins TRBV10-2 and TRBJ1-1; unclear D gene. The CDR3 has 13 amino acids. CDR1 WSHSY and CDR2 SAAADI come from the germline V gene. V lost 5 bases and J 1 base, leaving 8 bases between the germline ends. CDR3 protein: CASSLDSNTEAFF. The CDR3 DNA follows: TGCGCCAGCAGTCTGGACTCGAACACTGAAGCTTTCTTT.

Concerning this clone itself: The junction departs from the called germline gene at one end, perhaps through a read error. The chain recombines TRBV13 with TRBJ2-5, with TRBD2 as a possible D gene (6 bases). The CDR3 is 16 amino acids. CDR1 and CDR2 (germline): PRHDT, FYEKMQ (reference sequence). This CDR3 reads CASSLGPGTDQETQYF. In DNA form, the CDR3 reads TGTGCCAGCAGCTTAGGCCCCGGGACTGACCAGGAGACCCAGTACTTC. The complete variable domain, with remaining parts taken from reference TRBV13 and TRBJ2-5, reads AAGVIQSPRHLIKEKRETATLKCYPIPRHDTVYWYQQGPGQDPQFLISFYEKMQSDKGSIPDRFSAQQFSDYHSELNMSSLELGDSALYFCASSLGPGTDQETQYFGPGTRLLVL.